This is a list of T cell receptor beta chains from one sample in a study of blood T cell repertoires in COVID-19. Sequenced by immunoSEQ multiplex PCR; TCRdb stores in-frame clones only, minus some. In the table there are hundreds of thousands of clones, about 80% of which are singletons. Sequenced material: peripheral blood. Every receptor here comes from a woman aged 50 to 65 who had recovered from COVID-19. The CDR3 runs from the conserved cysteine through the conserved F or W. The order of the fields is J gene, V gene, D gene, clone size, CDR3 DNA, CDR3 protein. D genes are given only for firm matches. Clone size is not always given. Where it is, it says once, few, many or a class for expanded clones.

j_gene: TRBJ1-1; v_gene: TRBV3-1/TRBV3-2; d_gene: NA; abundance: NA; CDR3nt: TGTGCCAGCAGCCAACCCCGAGGGCTAGGGCACACTGAAGCTTTCTTT; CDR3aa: CASSQPRGLGHTEAFF
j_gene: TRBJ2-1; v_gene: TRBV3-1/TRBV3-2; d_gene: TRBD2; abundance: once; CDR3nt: TGTGCCAGCAGCCAAGACGAAACTAGCGCCTACAATGAGCAGTTCTTC; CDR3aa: CASSQDETSAYNEQFF
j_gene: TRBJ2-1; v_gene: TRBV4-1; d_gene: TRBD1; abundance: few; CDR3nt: TGCGCCAGCAGCCTAGCCCCGGGACAGGGTCCCTACAATGAGCAGTTCTTC; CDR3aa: CASSLAPGQGPYNEQFF
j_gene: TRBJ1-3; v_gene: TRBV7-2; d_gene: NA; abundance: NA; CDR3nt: TGTGCCAGCAGCTTAGCCGGGGGGCTTCCTGGAAACACCATATATTTT; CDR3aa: CASSLAGGLPGNTIYF
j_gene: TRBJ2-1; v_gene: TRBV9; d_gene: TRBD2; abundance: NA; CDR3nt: TGTGCCAGCAGCGTAAGGGGCGGGAGTGGGAGCAATGAGCAGTTCTTC; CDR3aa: CASSVRGGSGSNEQFF
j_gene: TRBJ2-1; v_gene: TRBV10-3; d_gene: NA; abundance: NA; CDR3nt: TGTGCCATCAGTGAGCTAAGTCGTGAGCAGTTCTTC; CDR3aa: CAISELSREQFF
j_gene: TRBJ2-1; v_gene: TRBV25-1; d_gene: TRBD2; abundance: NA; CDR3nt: TGTGCCAGCCGTAGCGGGGGGGCAACCTACAATGAGCAGTTCTTC; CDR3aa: CASRSGGATYNEQFF
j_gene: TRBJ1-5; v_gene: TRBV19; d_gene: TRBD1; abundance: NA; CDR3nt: TGTGCCAGCCAAAAGGACAGGGCTTACAATCAGCCCCAGCATTTT; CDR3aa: CASQKDRAYNQPQHF
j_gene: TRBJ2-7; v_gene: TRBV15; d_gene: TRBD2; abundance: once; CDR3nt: TGTGCCACCAGCAGAGCAAGGGGACTAGACTACGAGCAGTACTTC; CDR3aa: CATSRARGLDYEQYF
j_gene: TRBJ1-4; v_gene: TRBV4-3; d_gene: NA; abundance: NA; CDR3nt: TGCGCCAGCAGCCAAGGAGGTCAAGCAACTAATGAGAAACTGTTTTTT; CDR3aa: CASSQGGQATNEKLFF
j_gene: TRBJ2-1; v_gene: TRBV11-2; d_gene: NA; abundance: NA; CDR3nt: TGTGCCAGCAGCTTAGATCTGTCGGGAGTGTCTCACTCCTACAATGAGCAGTTCTTC; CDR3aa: CASSLDLSGVSHSYNEQFF
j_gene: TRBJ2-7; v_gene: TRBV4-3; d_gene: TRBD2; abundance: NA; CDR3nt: TGCGCCAGCAGCCAAGGGGCGCTAGCGGGATACTACGAGCAGTACTTC; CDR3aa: CASSQGALAGYYEQYF
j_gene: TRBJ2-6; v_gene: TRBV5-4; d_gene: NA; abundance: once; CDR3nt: TGTGCCAGCAGCCCCCAGGGGTCTGGGGCCAACGTCCTGACTTTC; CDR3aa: CASSPQGSGANVLTF
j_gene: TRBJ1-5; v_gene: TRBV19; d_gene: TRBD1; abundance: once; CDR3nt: TGTGCCAGTAGTTACCAGGGGGCAGGTCAGCCCCAGCATTTT; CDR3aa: CASSYQGAGQPQHF
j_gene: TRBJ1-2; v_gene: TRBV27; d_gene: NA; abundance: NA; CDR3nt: TGTGCCAGCAGTTCCCTATCCGAGGGTTTTGGCTACACCTTC; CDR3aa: CASSSLSEGFGYTF
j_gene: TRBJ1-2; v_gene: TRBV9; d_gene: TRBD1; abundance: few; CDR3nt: TGTGCCAGCAGCCGAAAGATAAAGGACAGGGACTATGGCTACACCTTC; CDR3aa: CASSRKIKDRDYGYTF
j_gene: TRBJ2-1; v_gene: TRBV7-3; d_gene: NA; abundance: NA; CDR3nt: TGTGCCAGCAGCTTAACTGGGACACAGAATGAGCAGTTCTTC; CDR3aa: CASSLTGTQNEQFF
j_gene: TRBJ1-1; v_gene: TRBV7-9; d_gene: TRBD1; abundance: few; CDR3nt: TGTGCCAGCAGCCATACAGGGGACACTGAAGCTTTCTTT; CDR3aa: CASSHTGDTEAFF
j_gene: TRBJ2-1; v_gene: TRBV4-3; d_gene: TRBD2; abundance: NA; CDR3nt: TGCGCCAGCAGCCAAAAGGCCAGCGGGACTGAGCAGTTCTTC; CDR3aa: CASSQKASGTEQFF
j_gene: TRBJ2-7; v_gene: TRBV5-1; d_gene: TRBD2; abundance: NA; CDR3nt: TGCGCCAGCAGCTTGGCCGGGACTAGCGGGACCGAGAGGTACTTC; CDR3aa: CASSLAGTSGTERYF
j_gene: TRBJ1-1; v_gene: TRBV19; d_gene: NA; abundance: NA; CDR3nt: TGTGCCAGTACCACCCAGGGGTGGCCTTTCTTT; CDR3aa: CASTTQGWPFF
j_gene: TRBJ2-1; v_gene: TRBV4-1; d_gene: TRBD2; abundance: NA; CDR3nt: TGCGCCAGCAGCCAAGGACTAGCGGGAGTTCATGAGCAGTTCTTC; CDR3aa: CASSQGLAGVHEQFF
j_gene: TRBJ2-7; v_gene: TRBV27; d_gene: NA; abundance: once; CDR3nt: TGTGCCAGCAGTTTATTGGCGGGGTACGAGCAGTACTTC; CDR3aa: CASSLLAGYEQYF
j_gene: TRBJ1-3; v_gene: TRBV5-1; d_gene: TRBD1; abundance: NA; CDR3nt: TGCGCCAGCAGCGGGACAGCCCTTAGCTCGGTAGGAAACACCATATATTTT; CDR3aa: CASSGTALSSVGNTIYF
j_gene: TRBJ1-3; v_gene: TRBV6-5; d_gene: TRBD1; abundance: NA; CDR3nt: TGTGCCAGCAGCGATACAGGGGGCACTGGAAACACCATATATTTT; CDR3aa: CASSDTGGTGNTIYF
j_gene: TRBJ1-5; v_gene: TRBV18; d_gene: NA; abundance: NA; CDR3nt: TGTGCCAGCTCACCACCGGGCAGTAGCAATCAGCCCCAGCATTTT; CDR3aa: CASSPPGSSNQPQHF
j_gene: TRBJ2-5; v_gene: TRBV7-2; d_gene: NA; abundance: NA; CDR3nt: TGTGCCAGCAGCCAGTCAGAGACCCAGTACTTC; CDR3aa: CASSQSETQYF
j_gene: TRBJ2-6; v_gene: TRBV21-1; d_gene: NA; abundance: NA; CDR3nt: TGTGCCAGCAGCAACTCCAACAGCTCTGGGGCCAACGTCCTGACTTTC; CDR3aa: CASSNSNSSGANVLTF
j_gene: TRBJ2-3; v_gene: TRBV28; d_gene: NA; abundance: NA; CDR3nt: TGTGCCAGCAGTTCGGGACTCCGATCGGGAGATACGCAGTATTTT; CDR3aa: CASSSGLRSGDTQYF
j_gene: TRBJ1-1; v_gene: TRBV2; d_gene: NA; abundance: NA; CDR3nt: TGTGCCAGCAGTGCCCACAGGGAGGAAGCTTTCTTT; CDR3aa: CASSAHREEAFF
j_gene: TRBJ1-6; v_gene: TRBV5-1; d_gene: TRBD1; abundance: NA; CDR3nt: TGCGCCAGCAGGGACTTACAGGGGCAGGGTAATTCACCCCTCCACTTT; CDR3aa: CASRDLQGQGNSPLHF
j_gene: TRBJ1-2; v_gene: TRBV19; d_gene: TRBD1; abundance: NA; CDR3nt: TGTGCCAGTAACACGATAACCCGGGACAGGGGTTATGGCTACACCTTC; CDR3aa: CASNTITRDRGYGYTF
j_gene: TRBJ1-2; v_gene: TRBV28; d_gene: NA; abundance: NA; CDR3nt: TGTGCCAGCAACCCTGCGGGCCAGGACGATGGCTACACCTTC; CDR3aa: CASNPAGQDDGYTF